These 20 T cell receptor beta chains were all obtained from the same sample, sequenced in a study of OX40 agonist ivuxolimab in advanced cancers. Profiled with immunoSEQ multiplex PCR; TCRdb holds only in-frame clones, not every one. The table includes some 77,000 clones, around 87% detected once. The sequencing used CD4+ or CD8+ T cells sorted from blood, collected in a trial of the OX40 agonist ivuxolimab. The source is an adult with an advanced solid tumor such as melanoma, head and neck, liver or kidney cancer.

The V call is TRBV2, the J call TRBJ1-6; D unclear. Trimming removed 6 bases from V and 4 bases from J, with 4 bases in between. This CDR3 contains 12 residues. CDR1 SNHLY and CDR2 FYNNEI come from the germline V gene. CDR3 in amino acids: CASRVYNSPLHF. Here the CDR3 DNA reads TGTGCCAGCAGGGTTTATAATTCACCCCTCCACTTT.

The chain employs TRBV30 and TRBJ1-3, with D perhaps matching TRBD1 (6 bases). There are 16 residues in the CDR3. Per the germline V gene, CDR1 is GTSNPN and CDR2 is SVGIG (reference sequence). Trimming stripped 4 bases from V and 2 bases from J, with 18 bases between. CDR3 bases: TGTGCCTGGACAGTCGGGGGGCGAATAACTGGAAACACCATATATTTT. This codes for CAWTVGGRITGNTIYF.

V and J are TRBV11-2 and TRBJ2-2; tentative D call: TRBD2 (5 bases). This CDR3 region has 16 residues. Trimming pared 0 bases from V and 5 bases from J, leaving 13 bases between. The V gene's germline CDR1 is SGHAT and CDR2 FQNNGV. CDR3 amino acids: CASSLDRPGSTGELFF. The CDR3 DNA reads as TGTGCCAGCAGCTTAGATAGGCCGGGGTCAACCGGGGAGCTGTTTTTT.

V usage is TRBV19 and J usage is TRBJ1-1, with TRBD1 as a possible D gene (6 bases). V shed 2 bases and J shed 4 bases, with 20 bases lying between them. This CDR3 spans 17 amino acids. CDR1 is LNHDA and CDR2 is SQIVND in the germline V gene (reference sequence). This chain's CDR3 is CASSIRTASYRGTEAFF. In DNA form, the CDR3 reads TGTGCCAGTAGTATAAGGACAGCCAGCTACCGGGGCACTGAAGCTTTCTTT. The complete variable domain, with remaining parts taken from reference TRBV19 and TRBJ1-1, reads DGGITQSPKYLFRKEGQNVTLSCEQNLNHDAMYWYRQDPGQGLRLIYYSQIVNDFQKGDIAEGYSVSREKKESFPLTVTSAQKNPTAFYLCASSIRTASYRGTEAFFGQGTRLTVV.

The CDR3 loop is CAALMGGPGYEQYF. The CDR3 bases are TGTGCCGCCTTGATGGGAGGGCCTGGGTACGAGCAGTACTTC. This sequence joins TRBV30 and TRBJ2-7; TRBD2 agrees at 7 bases. The V segment lost 8 bases and the J segment 4 bases; nucleotides outside the gene matches: 14. CDR3 size: 14 residues. Germline-derived CDR1 and CDR2 are GTSNPN and SVGIG (reference sequence).

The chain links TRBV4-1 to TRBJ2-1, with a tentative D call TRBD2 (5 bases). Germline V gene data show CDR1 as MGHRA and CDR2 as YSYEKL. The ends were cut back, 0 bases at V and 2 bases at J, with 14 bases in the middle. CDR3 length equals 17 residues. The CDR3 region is CASSQEHQAAAYNEQFF. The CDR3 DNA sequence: TGCGCCAGCAGCCAAGAGCACCAAGCGGCTGCCTACAATGAGCAGTTCTTC.

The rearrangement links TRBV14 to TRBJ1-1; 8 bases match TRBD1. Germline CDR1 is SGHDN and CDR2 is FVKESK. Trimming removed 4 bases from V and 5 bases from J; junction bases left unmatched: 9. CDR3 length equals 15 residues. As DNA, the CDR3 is TGTGCCAGCAGCCCAACTACAGGGGGATATACTGAAGCTTTCTTT. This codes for CASSPTTGGYTEAFF. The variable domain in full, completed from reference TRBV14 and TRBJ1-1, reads EAGVTQFPSHSVIEKGQTVTLRCDPISGHDNLYWYRRVMGKEIKFLLHFVKESKQDESGMPNNRFLAERTGGTYSTLKVQPAELEDSGVYFCASSPTTGGYTEAFFGQGTRLTVV.

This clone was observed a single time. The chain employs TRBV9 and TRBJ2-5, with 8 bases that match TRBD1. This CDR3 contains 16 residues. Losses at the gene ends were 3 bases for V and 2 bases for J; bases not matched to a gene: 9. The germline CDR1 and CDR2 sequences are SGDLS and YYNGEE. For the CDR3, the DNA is TGTGCCAGCAGCGCCGGACAGGGAAGTGGGCAAGAGACCCAGTACTTC. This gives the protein CASSAGQGSGQETQYF.

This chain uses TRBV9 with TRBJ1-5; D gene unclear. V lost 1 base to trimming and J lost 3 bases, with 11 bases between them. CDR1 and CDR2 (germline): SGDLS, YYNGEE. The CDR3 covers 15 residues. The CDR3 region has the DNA TGTGCCAGCAGCGTAAACGGCCAGGACAATCAGCCCCAGCATTTT. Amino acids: CASSVNGQDNQPQHF.

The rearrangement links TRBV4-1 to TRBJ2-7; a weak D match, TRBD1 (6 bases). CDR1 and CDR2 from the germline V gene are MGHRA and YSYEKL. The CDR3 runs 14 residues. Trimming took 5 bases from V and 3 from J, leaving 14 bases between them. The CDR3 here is CASSIRDKGYEQYF. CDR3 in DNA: TGCGCCAGCAGCATCCGGGACAAGGGCTACGAGCAGTACTTC.

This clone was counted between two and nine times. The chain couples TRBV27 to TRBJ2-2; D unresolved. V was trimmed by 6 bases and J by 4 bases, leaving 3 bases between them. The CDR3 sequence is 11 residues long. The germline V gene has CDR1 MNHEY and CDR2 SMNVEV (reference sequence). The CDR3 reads CASSRTGELFF. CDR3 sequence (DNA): TGTGCCAGCAGCCGCACCGGGGAGCTGTTTTTT.

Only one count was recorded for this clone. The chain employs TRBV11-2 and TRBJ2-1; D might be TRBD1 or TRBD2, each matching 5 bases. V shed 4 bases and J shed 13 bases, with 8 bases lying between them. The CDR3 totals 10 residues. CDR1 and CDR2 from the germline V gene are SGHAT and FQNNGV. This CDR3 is CASSSGPQFF. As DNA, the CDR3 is TGTGCCAGCAGCTCGGGGCCCCAGTTCTTC.

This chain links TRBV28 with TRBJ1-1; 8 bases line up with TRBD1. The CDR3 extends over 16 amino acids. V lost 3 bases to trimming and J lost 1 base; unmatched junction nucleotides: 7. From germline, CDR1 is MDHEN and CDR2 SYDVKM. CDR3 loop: CASSFVAGGWNTEAFF. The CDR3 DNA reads TGTGCCAGCAGTTTTGTGGCAGGGGGCTGGAACACTGAAGCTTTCTTT.

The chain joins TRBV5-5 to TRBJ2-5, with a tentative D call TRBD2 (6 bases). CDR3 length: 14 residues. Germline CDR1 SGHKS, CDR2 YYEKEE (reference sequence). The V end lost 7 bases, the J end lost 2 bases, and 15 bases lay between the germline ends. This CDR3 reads CASAGGLTQETQYF. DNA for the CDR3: TGTGCCAGCGCTGGGGGACTGACTCAAGAGACCCAGTACTTC.

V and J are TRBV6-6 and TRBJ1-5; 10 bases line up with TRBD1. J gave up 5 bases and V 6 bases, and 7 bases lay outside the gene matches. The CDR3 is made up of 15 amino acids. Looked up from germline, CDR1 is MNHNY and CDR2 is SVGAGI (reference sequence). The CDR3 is CASSIRDRGYQPQHF. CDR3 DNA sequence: TGTGCCAGCAGCATCCGGGACAGGGGCTATCAGCCCCAGCATTTT.

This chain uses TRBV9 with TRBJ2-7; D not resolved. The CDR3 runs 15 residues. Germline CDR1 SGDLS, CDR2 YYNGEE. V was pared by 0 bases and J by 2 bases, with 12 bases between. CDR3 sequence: CASSVVSRSTYEQYF. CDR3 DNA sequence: TGTGCCAGCAGCGTAGTGAGTCGGAGTACCTACGAGCAGTACTTC.

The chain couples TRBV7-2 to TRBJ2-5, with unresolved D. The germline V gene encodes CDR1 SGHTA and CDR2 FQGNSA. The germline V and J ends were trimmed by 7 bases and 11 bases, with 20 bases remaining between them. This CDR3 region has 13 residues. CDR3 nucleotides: TGTGCCAGCACCCCTGGGCCCCAGAGAGAGCAGTACTTC. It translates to CASTPGPQREQYF.

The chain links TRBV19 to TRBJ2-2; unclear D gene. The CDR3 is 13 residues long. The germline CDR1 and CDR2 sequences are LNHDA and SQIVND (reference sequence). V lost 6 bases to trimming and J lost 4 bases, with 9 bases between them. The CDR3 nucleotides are TGTGCCAGTAGCAACTATGGCACCGGGGAGCTGTTTTTT. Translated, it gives CASSNYGTGELFF.

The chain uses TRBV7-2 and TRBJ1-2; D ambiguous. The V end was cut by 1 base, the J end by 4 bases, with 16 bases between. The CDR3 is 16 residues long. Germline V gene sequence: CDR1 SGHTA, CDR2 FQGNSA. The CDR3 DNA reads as TGTGCCAGCAGCTTAGGCGTGCGGGGTATCGGCTATGGCTACACCTTC. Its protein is CASSLGVRGIGYGYTF.

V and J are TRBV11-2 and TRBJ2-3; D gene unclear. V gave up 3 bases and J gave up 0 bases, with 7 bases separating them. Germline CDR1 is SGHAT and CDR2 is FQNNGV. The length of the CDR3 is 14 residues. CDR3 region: CASSFGPSTDTQYF. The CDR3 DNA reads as TGTGCCAGCAGCTTTGGACCAAGCACAGATACGCAGTATTTT.